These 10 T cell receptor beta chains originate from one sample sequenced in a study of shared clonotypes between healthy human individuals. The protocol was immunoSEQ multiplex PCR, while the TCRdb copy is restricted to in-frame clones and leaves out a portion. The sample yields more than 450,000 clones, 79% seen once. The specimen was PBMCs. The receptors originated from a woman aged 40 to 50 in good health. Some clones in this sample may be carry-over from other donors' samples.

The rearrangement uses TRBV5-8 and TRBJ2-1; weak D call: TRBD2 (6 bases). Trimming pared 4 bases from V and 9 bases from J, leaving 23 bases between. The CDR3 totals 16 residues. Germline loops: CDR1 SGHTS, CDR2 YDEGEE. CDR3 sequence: CASSPPSSRLGSEQFF. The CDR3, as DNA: TGTGCCAGCAGCCCCCCTAGCTCCCGACTAGGGAGTGAGCAGTTCTTC.

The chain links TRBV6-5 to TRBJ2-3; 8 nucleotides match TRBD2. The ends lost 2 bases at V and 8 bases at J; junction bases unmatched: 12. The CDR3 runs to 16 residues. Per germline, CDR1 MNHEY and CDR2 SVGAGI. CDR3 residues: CASSYASGLAAGTQYF. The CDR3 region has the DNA TGTGCCAGCAGTTACGCTAGCGGGCTGGCCGCGGGTACGCAGTATTTT.

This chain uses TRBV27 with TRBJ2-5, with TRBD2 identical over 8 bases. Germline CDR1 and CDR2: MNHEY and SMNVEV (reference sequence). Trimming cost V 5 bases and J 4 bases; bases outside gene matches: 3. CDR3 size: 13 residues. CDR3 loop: CASSAREGETQYF. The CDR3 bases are TGTGCCAGCAGTGCCCGGGAGGGAGAGACCCAGTACTTC.

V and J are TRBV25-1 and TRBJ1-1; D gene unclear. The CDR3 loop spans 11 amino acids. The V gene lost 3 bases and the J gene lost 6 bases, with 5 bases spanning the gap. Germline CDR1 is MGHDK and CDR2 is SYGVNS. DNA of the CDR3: TGTGCCAGCAGTGATGCGTCTGAAGCTTTCTTT. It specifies CASSDASEAFF.

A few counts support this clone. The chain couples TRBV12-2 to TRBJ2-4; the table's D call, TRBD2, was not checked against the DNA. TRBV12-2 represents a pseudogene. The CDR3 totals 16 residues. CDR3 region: CASRPPPRLSGNIQYF. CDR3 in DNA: TGTGCAAGTCGCCCCCCCCCGCGTCTGAGTGGAAACATTCAGTACTTC.

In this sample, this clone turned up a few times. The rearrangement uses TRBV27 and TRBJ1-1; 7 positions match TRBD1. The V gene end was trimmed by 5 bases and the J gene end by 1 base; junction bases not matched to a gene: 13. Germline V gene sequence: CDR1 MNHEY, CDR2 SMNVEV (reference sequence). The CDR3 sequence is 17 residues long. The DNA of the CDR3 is TGTGCCAGCAGTCCTCGTTATCCCGGGACAGCGAACACTGAAGCTTTCTTT. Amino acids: CASSPRYPGTANTEAFF.

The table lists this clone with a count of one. The CDR3 region has the DNA TGTGCCAGCAGCCTAGACAGGGATCCTTATGGCTACACCTTC. Its protein product is CASSLDRDPYGYTF. V gene TRBV7-8 combines with J gene TRBJ1-2; 7 bases are a match to TRBD1. Germline trimming cut 5 bases from V and 5 bases from J; bases unmatched to any gene: 8. Germline values: CDR1 SGHVS, CDR2 FQNEAQ. The length of the CDR3 is 14 residues.

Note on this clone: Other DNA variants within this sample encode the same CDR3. As DNA, the CDR3 is TGTGCCAGCAGCTTAGGTCGCGACTATGGCTACACCTTC. This gives the protein CASSLGRDYGYTF. V usage is TRBV7-2 and J usage is TRBJ1-2; D ambiguous. V was trimmed by 1 base and J by 3 bases, leaving 6 bases between them. This CDR3 contains 13 residues. Germline V gene sequence: CDR1 SGHTA, CDR2 FQGNSA.

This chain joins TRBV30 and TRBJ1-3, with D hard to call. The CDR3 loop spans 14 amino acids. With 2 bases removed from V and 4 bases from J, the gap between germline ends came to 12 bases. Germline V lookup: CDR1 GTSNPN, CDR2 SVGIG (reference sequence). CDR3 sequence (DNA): TGTGCCTGGAGTTTCAACAGTATCGGAAACACCATATATTTT. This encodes CAWSFNSIGNTIYF.

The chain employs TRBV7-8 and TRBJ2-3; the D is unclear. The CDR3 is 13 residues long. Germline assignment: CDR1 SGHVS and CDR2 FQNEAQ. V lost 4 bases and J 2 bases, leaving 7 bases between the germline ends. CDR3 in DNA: TGTGCCAGCAGCTCTACCCTCACAGATACGCAGTATTTT. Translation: CASSSTLTDTQYF.